The 24 T cell receptor beta chains below all came from one sample that was sequenced in a study of T cell repertoires in cytomegalovirus infection. TCRdb analysed the reads with MiXCR anew, one entry per CDR3 protein. The data hold approximately 270,000 distinct CDR3 sequences, with about 20% observed a single time. The antigens these receptors bind are not known. The starting material was cultured PBMCs, obtained from culture after CMV antigen stimulation. The source of these receptors is a human donor in good health (CMV status not recorded). Some clones in this sample may be carry-over from other donors' samples.

The rearrangement links TRBV15 to TRBJ1-1, with D possibly being TRBD1 (6 bases). V was shortened by 3 bases and J by 10 bases, with 24 bases between the two germline ends. Looked up from germline, CDR1 is LNHNV and CDR2 is YYDKDF (reference sequence). The CDR3 runs to 16 residues. CDR3 in amino acids: CATSSRRGWHPNGAFF. In nucleotides, the CDR3 is TGTGCCACCAGCAGTCGGAGGGGGTGGCACCCCAATGGAGCTTTCTTT.

This clonotype was seen repeatedly, ten times or more. The V and J genes are TRBV28 and TRBJ1-5; D is unresolved. The V gene's germline CDR1 is MDHEN and CDR2 SYDVKM. The length of the CDR3 is 17 residues. Deletions cut 3 bases from V and 0 bases from J, with 15 bases between. The DNA of the CDR3 is TGTGCCAGCAGTTTCTCTGGGTCCTACCATAGCAATCAGCCCCAGCATTTT. It translates to CASSFSGSYHSNQPQHF.

This chain joins TRBV3-1 and TRBJ1-5; perhaps TRBD1 as D (6 bases). The CDR3 has 14 amino acids. The germline V gene encodes CDR1 LGHDT and CDR2 YNNKEL (reference sequence). Trimming left V 5 bases short and J 4 bases short, with 12 bases between. The CDR3 sequence: CASSSDSKNQPQHF. CDR3 DNA sequence: TGTGCCAGCAGCTCGGACAGCAAAAATCAGCCCCAGCATTTT.

V is TRBV27 and J is TRBJ2-6; no firm D call. The V end was cut by 2 bases, the J end by 2 bases, with 10 bases between. Looked up from germline, CDR1 is MNHEY and CDR2 is SMNVEV (reference sequence). The CDR3 spans 16 residues. CDR3 sequence: CASSLIFGAGANVLTF. The CDR3 coding sequence is TGTGCCAGCAGTTTAATATTCGGCGCTGGGGCCAACGTCCTGACTTTC.

This clonotype came up many times. V and J are TRBV19 and TRBJ1-1; tentative D call: TRBD1 (6 bases). The CDR3 consists of 14 residues. Germline V gene data show CDR1 as LNHDA and CDR2 as SQIVND (reference sequence). Trimming shortened V by 10 bases and J by 1 base, and 16 bases separated the two germline ends. CDR3 DNA: TGTGCCACCAGAAGGACAGCCGCGAACACTGAAGCTTTCTTT. Translated: CATRRTAANTEAFF. Together with reference TRBV19 and TRBJ1-1, the CDR3 gives the full variable domain: DGGITQSPKYLFRKEGQNVTLSCEQNLNHDAMYWYRQDPGQGLRLIYYSQIVNDFQKGDIAEGYSVSREKKESFPLTVTSAQKNPTAFYLCATRRTAANTEAFFGQGTRLTVV.

CDR3 DNA sequence: TGTGCCAGCAGCTTAGCGGGGGACCGGGGTGAGCAGTTCTTC. This encodes CASSLAGDRGEQFF. This chain uses TRBV7-6 with TRBJ2-1; D is perhaps TRBD1 or TRBD2 (5 bases each). This CDR3 is built from 14 residues. V was shortened by 0 bases and J by 9 bases, with 12 bases between the two germline ends. Germline V gives CDR1 SGHVS, CDR2 FNYEAQ. The full variable domain, completed using reference TRBV7-6 and TRBJ2-1, is GAGVSQSPRYKVTKRGQDVALRCDPISGHVSLYWYRQALGQGPEFLTYFNYEAQQDKSGLPNDRFSAERPEGSISTLTIQRTEQRDSAMYRCASSLAGDRGEQFFGPGTRLTVL.

The gene calls are TRBV6-1 and TRBJ2-3; possible D gene TRBD1, 7 bases. The V gene's germline CDR1 is MNHNS and CDR2 SASEGT. This CDR3 region has 15 residues. V lost 0 bases and J lost 6, with 13 bases in between. CDR3 sequence reads: CASSEAVAGGDTQYF. CDR3 DNA: TGTGCCAGCAGTGAAGCGGTAGCAGGGGGGGATACGCAGTATTTT.

The chain couples TRBV27 to TRBJ1-6, with 10 bases lining up with TRBD1. CDR1 is MNHEY and CDR2 is SMNVEV in the germline V gene (reference sequence). Trimming removed 8 bases from V and 9 bases from J; junction bases left unmatched: 10. CDR3 length equals 15 residues. In DNA, the CDR3 is TGTGCCAGCGGAAGAAAGGGACAGGGGTTTTCACCCCTCCACTTT. Translating gives CASGRKGQGFSPLHF.

This clonotype was recorded at least ten times. This chain joins TRBV7-2 and TRBJ2-3, with 7 bases lining up with TRBD2. This CDR3 is built from 16 residues. Germline loops: CDR1 SGHTA, CDR2 FQGNSA. V dropped 4 bases and J dropped 0; count of bases not matched to a gene: 7. The CDR3 DNA sequence: TGTGCCAGCAGCTGGAGAGCGGGGTCCAGCACAGATACGCAGTATTTT. Translated, it gives CASSWRAGSSTDTQYF.

This clonotype was seen a single time. This rearrangement joins TRBV20-1 to TRBJ2-3; D unresolved. Germline V gene data show CDR1 as DFQATT and CDR2 as SNEGSKA (reference sequence). Trimming removed 0 bases from V and 1 base from J, with 8 bases in between. The CDR3 loop spans 14 amino acids. Written as DNA, the CDR3 is TGCAGTGCTAGAGACTGGCCTCGCACAGATACGCAGTATTTT. Translating it yields CSARDWPRTDTQYF.

J is TRBJ2-1 and V is TRBV18, with D unclear. Germline CDR1 reads KGHSH; CDR2 reads LQKENI. The ends were cut back, 1 base at V and 5 bases at J, with 12 bases in the middle. The length of the CDR3 is 15 residues. This CDR3 reads CASSPRETTHNEQFF. The DNA for the CDR3 is TGTGCCAGCTCACCACGTGAAACCACTCACAATGAGCAGTTCTTC.

This chain uses TRBV4-1 with TRBJ2-1, with 8 bases lining up with TRBD2. The V gene's germline CDR1 is MGHRA and CDR2 YSYEKL. V trimming: 4 bases; J trimming: 5 bases; junction bases outside the gene matches: 7. The CDR3 runs 15 residues. CDR3 region: CASSLRTSLHNEQFF. CDR3 coding DNA: TGCGCCAGCAGCCTGAGGACTAGCCTTCACAATGAGCAGTTCTTC.

This clonotype was seen only a few times. At one end the junction does not follow the germline gene, possibly because of a read error. The chain employs TRBV6-2 or TRBV6-3 and TRBJ2-1; 7 bases line up with TRBD1. Germline values: CDR1 MNHEY, CDR2 SVGEGT. This CDR3 region has 17 residues. The CDR3 protein is CASRPGTVHFSFNEQFF. The DNA for the CDR3 is TGTGCCAGCAGACCCGGGACAGTTCACTTCTCCTTCAATGAGCAGTTCTTC.

The V call is TRBV28, the J call TRBJ2-7; 13 bases match TRBD2. The CDR3 totals 16 residues. The germline CDR1 and CDR2 sequences are MDHEN and SYDVKM. Unmatched junction bases numbered 5, after V lost 6 bases and J lost 0 bases. The CDR3 protein is CASSRGTSGVSYEQYF. The CDR3 nucleotides are TGTGCCAGCAGCCGCGGGACTAGCGGGGTCTCCTACGAGCAGTACTTC.

The rearrangement links TRBV10-1 to TRBJ2-3, with 9 positions matching TRBD2. Germline CDR1 WNHNN, CDR2 SYGVQD (reference sequence). This CDR3 is built from 16 residues. J was trimmed by 5 bases and V by 6 bases; bases with no gene match: 12. The CDR3 spells CASSAIPGLAQDTQYF. In DNA form, the CDR3 reads TGCGCCAGCAGCGCCATACCGGGACTAGCTCAAGATACGCAGTATTTT.

This clonotype was detected a few times. The V gene is TRBV6-1, the J gene TRBJ2-4, with 10 nucleotides matching TRBD1. The CDR3 sequence is 17 residues long. Germline lookup yields CDR1 MNHNS and CDR2 SASEGT. V gave up 5 bases and J gave up 2 bases; unmatched junction bases: 9. The CDR3 nucleotides are TGTGCCAGCAGTACGCCGCGACAGGGGGCGTCCAAAAACATTCAGTACTTC. It encodes CASSTPRQGASKNIQYF.

This clonotype was seen many times. The V call is TRBV11-2, the J call TRBJ2-4; possibly TRBD2 for D (5 bases). V lost 1 base, J lost 9 bases, and 10 bases lay in between. The germline V gene encodes CDR1 SGHAT and CDR2 FQNNGV. The CDR3 is 13 residues long. The CDR3 sequence: CASSLGGASIQYF. In DNA form, the CDR3 reads TGTGCCAGCAGCTTAGGGGGAGCCAGCATTCAGTACTTC.

In its sample, this clonotype was seen many times. Here the CDR3 DNA reads TGTGCCAGCAGTCAACGGGACAGGGGGATTGGCGGTCGGATGAACACTGAAGCTTTCTTT. It yields the protein CASSQRDRGIGGRMNTEAFF. This sequence joins TRBV12-3 or TRBV12-4 and TRBJ1-1, with 11 bases fitting TRBD1. The junction had 17 bases not matched to a gene; V was cut back by 5 bases and J by 0 bases. The CDR3 is 20 amino acids.

The gene calls are TRBV24-1 and TRBJ1-1; weak D call: TRBD1 (6 bases). The length of the CDR3 is 12 residues. Trimming removed 7 bases at V and 8 bases at J, with 13 bases between. Germline loops: CDR1 KGHDR, CDR2 SFDVKD. CDR3 DNA: TGTGCCACCAGCCAACCCGGGACAGAAGCTTTCTTT. Residues: CATSQPGTEAFF.

This clonotype has only one observation. One end of the junction is discordant with germline, which a read error may explain. The CDR3 DNA sequence: TGTGCCATCACTGCTGGTAGTGGCAATGAGCAGCTCTTC. Translated: CAITAGSGNEQLF. J is TRBJ2-1 and V is TRBV10-3, with D unclear. CDR1 and CDR2 from the germline V gene are ENHRY and SYGVKD. This CDR3 is built from 13 residues.

Ten or more counts support this clonotype. This rearrangement joins TRBV7-2 to TRBJ2-1, with TRBD2 matching 11 bases. V shed 1 base, J shed 15 bases, and the junction held 5 bases outside the gene matches. Germline CDR1 SGHTA, CDR2 FQGNSA. This CDR3 is built from 13 residues. CDR3 sequence: CASSLELAGVRFF. The DNA of the CDR3 is TGTGCCAGCAGCTTAGAACTAGCGGGAGTCCGGTTCTTC.

The chain links TRBV6-2 or TRBV6-3 to TRBJ2-3; D unresolved. V lost 2 bases to trimming and J lost 2 bases, with 5 bases between them. Per germline, CDR1 MNHEY and CDR2 SVGEGT. CDR3 length: 13 amino acids. DNA for the CDR3: TGTGCCAGCAGTTACCAGTACACAGATACGCAGTATTTT. Residues: CASSYQYTDTQYF.

This clonotype has a handful of counts. The chain recombines TRBV6-2 or TRBV6-3 with TRBJ1-5, with 7 bases that match TRBD1. Looked up from germline, CDR1 is MNHEY and CDR2 is SVGEGT. The CDR3 is 14 amino acids. The trim removed 6 bases at V and 2 bases at J, leaving 4 bases unmatched. The CDR3 loop reads CASRAGTGNQPQHF. In DNA form, the CDR3 reads TGTGCCAGCAGGGCCGGGACAGGCAATCAGCCCCAGCATTTT.

V and J are TRBV11-2 and TRBJ2-1; D might be TRBD1 (5 bases). CDR3 length: 17 residues. The V gene lost 1 base and the J gene lost 0 bases, with 13 bases spanning the gap. Germline V lookup: CDR1 SGHAT, CDR2 FQNNGV. The CDR3 nucleotides are TGTGCCAGCAGCTTAGTGGGGCCCGATAGCTCCTACAATGAGCAGTTCTTC. Translation: CASSLVGPDSSYNEQFF.